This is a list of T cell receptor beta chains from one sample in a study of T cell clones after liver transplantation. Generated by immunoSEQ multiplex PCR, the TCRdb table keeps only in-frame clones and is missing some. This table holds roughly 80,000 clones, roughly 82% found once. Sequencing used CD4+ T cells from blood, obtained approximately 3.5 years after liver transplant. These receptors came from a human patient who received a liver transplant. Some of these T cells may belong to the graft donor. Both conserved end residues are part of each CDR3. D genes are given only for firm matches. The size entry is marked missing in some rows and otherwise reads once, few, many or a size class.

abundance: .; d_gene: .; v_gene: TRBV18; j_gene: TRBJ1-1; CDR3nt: TGTGCCAGCTCACCTAACGGAGGGTTAGTGAGGACTGAAGCTTTCTTT; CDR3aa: CASSPNGGLVRTEAFF
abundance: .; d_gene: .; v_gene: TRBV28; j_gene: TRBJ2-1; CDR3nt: TGTGCCAGCTCCCTTGACAGGCCAAATGAGCAGTTCTTC; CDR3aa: CASSLDRPNEQFF
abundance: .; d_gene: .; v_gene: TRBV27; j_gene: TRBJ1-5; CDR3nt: TGTGCCAGCAGTGGACAGTATAGCAATCAGCCCCAGCATTTT; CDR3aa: CASSGQYSNQPQHF
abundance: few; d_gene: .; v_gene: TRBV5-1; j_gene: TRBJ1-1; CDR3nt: TGCGCCAGCAGCTTGGTACAGTCCGCCACTGAAGCTTTCTTT; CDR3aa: CASSLVQSATEAFF
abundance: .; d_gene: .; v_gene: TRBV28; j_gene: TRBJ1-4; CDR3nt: TGTGCCAGCAGAGGGGCTGATAATGAAAAACTGTTTTTT; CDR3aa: CASRGADNEKLFF
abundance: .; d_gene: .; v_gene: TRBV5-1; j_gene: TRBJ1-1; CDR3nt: TGCGCCAGCAGCTTGTCTCCGGGGTACACTGAAGCTTTCTTT; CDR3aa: CASSLSPGYTEAFF
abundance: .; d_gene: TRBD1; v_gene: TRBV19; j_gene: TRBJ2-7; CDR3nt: TGTGCCAACTTGACAGGGGGATCCTACGAGCAGTACTTC; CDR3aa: CANLTGGSYEQYF
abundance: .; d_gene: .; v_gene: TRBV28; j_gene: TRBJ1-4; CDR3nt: TGTGCCAGTACTGCGACGGGTGAAAAACTGTTTTTT; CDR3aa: CASTATGEKLFF
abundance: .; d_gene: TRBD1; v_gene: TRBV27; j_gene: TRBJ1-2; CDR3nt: TGTGCCAGCAGTTTGTGGCAGGGGGTTCCCTATGGCTACACCTTC; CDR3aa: CASSLWQGVPYGYTF
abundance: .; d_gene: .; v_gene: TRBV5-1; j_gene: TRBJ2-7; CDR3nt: TGCGCCAGCAGCTCCTGGAAGGGGGACGAGCAGTACTTC; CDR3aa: CASSSWKGDEQYF